One sample yielded the 8 T cell receptor beta chains listed below, sequenced in a study of CXCR3-negative and CXCR3-positive naive CD8 T cells. The TRB libraries of cDNA were built by UMI-labeled 5' RACE. TCRdb re-called the 5' RACE reads and gives one entry per CDR3 protein, without DNA. Recorded here are 45,000 to 65,000 distinct CDR3 sequences; the top ten clones represent approximately 1.5%. What was sequenced was naive CXCR3- CD8+ T cells from blood. This sample's subset: CD45RO-CCR7+CD27+CD95- naive CD8+ T cells lacking CXCR3 (TNR3-). Source of these receptors: a human donor in good health. Some clones in this sample may be carry-over from other donors' samples.

CDR3 region: CASSDSGPSSGGELFF. The chain recombines TRBV6-4 with TRBJ2-2; TCRdb designates TRBD2, a call that cannot be tested without DNA. Germline V lookup: CDR1 MRHNA, CDR2 SNTAGT. This CDR3 comprises 16 residues.

This CDR3 reads CASSLVRNTEAFF. The V call is TRBV7-2, the J call TRBJ1-1. Germline V gene data show CDR1 as SGHTA and CDR2 as FQGNSA. This CDR3 is 13 amino acids long.

The rearrangement joins TRBV12-3 or TRBV12-4 to TRBJ2-1; TCRdb's D call, TRBD2, is unchecked because there is no DNA. The CDR3 is made up of 15 amino acids. CDR3 sequence: CASSILAGRYNEQFF.

The chain joins TRBV7-9 to TRBJ2-7; TCRdb gives TRBD1 as the D gene, but with no DNA this cannot be confirmed. The CDR3 spans 15 residues. Per germline, CDR1 SEHNR and CDR2 FQNEAQ (reference sequence). The CDR3 loop is CASSPPEVPSYEQYF.

V is TRBV9 and J is TRBJ2-2. This CDR3 contains 15 residues. Per germline, CDR1 SGDLS and CDR2 YYNGEE. The chain's CDR3 is CASSVESAITGELFF.

The chain has TRBV6-2 or TRBV6-3 and TRBJ2-1; the D gene TCRdb calls, TRBD1, cannot be checked with no DNA. The CDR3 length is 15 residues. From germline, CDR1 is MNHEY and CDR2 SVGEGT. CDR3 amino acids: CASSAPLQGVVEQFF.

V usage is TRBV19 and J usage is TRBJ2-2; TCRdb picks TRBD2, but there is no DNA to check that call. The CDR3 runs to 14 residues. Germline CDR1 LNHDA, CDR2 SQIVND (reference sequence). CDR3 region: CASRGGLDTGELFF.

The chain is built from TRBV15 and TRBJ1-5. This CDR3 region has 15 residues. Germline-derived CDR1 and CDR2 are LNHNV and YYDKDF (reference sequence). This CDR3 is CATSTPSRVNQPQHF.